One sample yielded the 8 T cell receptor beta chains listed below, sequenced in a study of blood T cells in healthy people across ages. With a J-beta primer mix and a sample-barcoded 5' primer, a second PCR ran about 6 to 11 cycles. From the 5' RACE reads, TCRdb called clonotypes with MiXCR, one entry per CDR3 protein. The sample has hundreds of thousands of distinct CDR3 sequences; less than 45% are singletons. The sample consisted of blood. Receptor source: an elderly man in good health.

The chain uses TRBV7-9 and TRBJ2-4; 9 nucleotides align to TRBD1. The end of the DNA fits TRBJ2-7 better, so the J call may be wrong. CDR1 is SEHNR and CDR2 is FQNEAQ in the germline V gene (reference sequence). This CDR3 is 12 amino acids long. The CDR3 here is CATWDRAGEQYF. The CDR3 bases are TGTGCCACCTGGGACAGGGCAGGCGAGCAGTACTTC.

This clonotype has more than one count but fewer than ten. The rearrangement links TRBV7-3 to TRBJ1-6, with 7 bases matching TRBD1. CDR3 size: 16 residues. Germline assignment: CDR1 SGHTA and CDR2 FQGTGA. After removal of 2 bases from V and 9 bases from J, the junction contained 10 bases not matched to a gene. DNA for the CDR3: TGTGCCAGCAGCTTAGGGTCCGGGACAGACGGTTCACCCCTCCACTTT. Its protein product is CASSLGSGTDGSPLHF. Based on the CDR3 plus reference TRBV7-3 and TRBJ1-6, the full variable domain is GAGVSQTPSNKVTEKGKYVELRCDPISGHTALYWYRQSLGQGPEFLIYFQGTGAADDSGLPNDRFFAVRPEGSVSTLKIQRTERGDSAVYLCASSLGSGTDGSPLHFGNGTRLTVT.

This chain connects TRBV3-1 to TRBJ2-2; D is unresolved. CDR1 is LGHDT and CDR2 is YNNKEL in the germline V gene (reference sequence). This CDR3 contains 16 residues. Between the trimmed V and J ends, which lost 1 base and 0 bases, there was a span of 9 bases. The CDR3 sequence: CASSQVRDTNTGELFF. CDR3 DNA: TGTGCCAGCAGCCAAGTTAGAGACACGAACACCGGGGAGCTGTTTTTT.

Of note for this clonotype: Given a much more abundant clone one base away, this may be a read error. This chain links TRBV7-8 with TRBJ2-1, with D unresolved. Germline-derived CDR1 and CDR2 are SGHVS and FQNEAQ. Deletions cut 7 bases from V and 13 bases from J, with 14 bases between. The CDR3 totals 11 residues. The CDR3 loop reads CASNSVDRQFF. For the CDR3, the DNA is TGTGCCAGCAACTCGGTGGACCGCCAGTTCTTC.

V gene TRBV5-1 combines with J gene TRBJ1-2, with D maybe TRBD1 (5 bases). Trimming left V 6 bases short and J 5 bases short, with 14 bases between. Germline V gene sequence: CDR1 SGHRS, CDR2 YFSETQ. This CDR3 spans 13 amino acids. The CDR3 DNA follows: TGCGCCAGCACAAGGGGCGGCCAGTATGGCTACACCTTC. The encoded protein is CASTRGGQYGYTF.

This clonotype was seen more than once but under ten times. The chain recombines TRBV6-5 with TRBJ2-7, with D perhaps matching TRBD2 (5 bases). This CDR3 has 14 residues. The V end was cut by 5 bases, the J end by 2 bases, with 13 bases between. The V gene's germline CDR1 is MNHEY and CDR2 SVGAGI. The CDR3 sequence is CASSRAAVTYEQYF. CDR3 DNA: TGTGCCAGCAGTAGAGCGGCAGTAACCTACGAGCAGTACTTC.

The table lists this clonotype with a few counts. The chain employs TRBV7-3 and TRBJ2-1; tentative D call: TRBD2 (6 bases). This CDR3 contains 14 residues. Germline CDR1 and CDR2: SGHTA and FQGTGA. Trimming pared 3 bases from V and 5 bases from J, leaving 11 bases between. The CDR3 nucleotides read TGTGCCAGCAGCTTTGGCGGAGGGCACAATGAGCAGTTCTTC. This sequence encodes CASSFGGGHNEQFF. The complete variable domain, with remaining parts taken from reference TRBV7-3 and TRBJ2-1, reads GAGVSQTPSNKVTEKGKYVELRCDPISGHTALYWYRQSLGQGPEFLIYFQGTGAADDSGLPNDRFFAVRPEGSVSTLKIQRTERGDSAVYLCASSFGGGHNEQFFGPGTRLTVL.

Ten or more counts support this clonotype. The chain links TRBV3-1 to TRBJ2-1; possible D gene TRBD2, 6 bases. This CDR3 comprises 11 residues. Germline values: CDR1 LGHDT, CDR2 YNNKEL (reference sequence). Trimming pared 1 base from V and 14 bases from J, leaving 9 bases between. DNA for the CDR3: TGTGCCAGCAGCCAAGGTGAGCGGGAGTTCTTC. Its protein is CASSQGEREFF.